The 6 T cell receptor beta chains given below trace back to one sample, sequenced in a study of blood T cell repertoires in COVID-19. Method: immunoSEQ multiplex PCR; TCRdb's copy keeps in-frame clones and lacks some. The table shows roughly 120,000 clones, with 70% to 80% occurring only once. Sequenced: peripheral blood. Receptors were obtained from a man aged 45-60 years with acute or convalescent COVID-19.

V gene TRBV19 combines with J gene TRBJ1-1; D gene uncertain. Germline loops: CDR1 LNHDA, CDR2 SQIVND (reference sequence). The CDR3 extends over 14 amino acids. The V gene lost 3 bases and the J gene lost 1 base, with 9 bases spanning the gap. CDR3 amino acids: CASSIPPGNTEAFF. The CDR3 DNA follows: TGTGCCAGTAGTATCCCCCCAGGGAACACTGAAGCTTTCTTT.

The chain recombines TRBV29-1 with TRBJ2-3; D unclear. There are 11 residues in the CDR3. V lost 7 bases and J lost 5, with 10 bases in between. Germline V lookup: CDR1 SQVTM, CDR2 ANQGSEA. CDR3 coding DNA: TGCAGCGCCGAACATCAAGATACGCAGTATTTT. Residues: CSAEHQDTQYF.

This clone turned up a few times. The CDR3 region has the DNA TGTGCCAGCAAAACGGGGTACACCGGGGAGCTGTTTTTT. This codes for CASKTGYTGELFF. This sequence joins TRBV2 and TRBJ2-2; tentatively, D is TRBD2 (5 bases). CDR3 length: 13 amino acids. V was pared by 7 bases and J by 3 bases, with 9 bases between. Germline-derived CDR1 and CDR2 are SNHLY and FYNNEI.

The chain couples TRBV7-6 to TRBJ2-1; TRBD2 agrees at 16 bases. The germline gives CDR1 SGHVS, CDR2 FNYEAQ. After removal of 5 bases from V and 10 bases from J, the junction contained 5 bases not matched to a gene. The CDR3 is 15 amino acids. This CDR3 is CASSGTSGGAKEQFF. CDR3 nucleotides: TGTGCCAGCAGCGGGACTAGCGGGGGGGCTAAGGAGCAGTTCTTC.

The chain is built from TRBV6-6 and TRBJ2-5; D is undetermined. V lost 5 bases and J 2 bases, leaving 3 bases between the germline ends. Germline V CDR1 and CDR2: MNHNY, SVGAGI (reference sequence). CDR3 length: 11 residues. The CDR3 loop is CASSPQETQYF. The CDR3 nucleotides read TGTGCCAGCAGTCCTCAAGAGACCCAGTACTTC.

V usage is TRBV2 and J usage is TRBJ2-1, with 9 bases that match TRBD2. This CDR3 has 14 residues. In germline, CDR1 is SNHLY, CDR2 FYNNEI. V trimming: 7 bases; J trimming: 9 bases; junction bases outside the gene matches: 10. CDR3 sequence (DNA): TGTGCCAGCATGAGGCTAGCGGGATTAGGTGAGCAGTTCTTC. Translating it yields CASMRLAGLGEQFF. Looking up the rest from reference TRBV2 and TRBJ2-1 gives the full variable domain: EPEVTQTPSHQVTQMGQEVILRCVPISNHLYFYWYRQILGQKVEFLVSFYNNEISEKSEIFDDQFSVERPDGSNFTLKIRSTKLEDSAMYFCASMRLAGLGEQFFGPGTRLTVL.